This is a list of T cell receptor beta chains from one sample in a study of beta chain features in type 1 diabetes. Clones were read by immunoSEQ multiplex PCR, and TCRdb kept only the in-frame ones, dropping some. The table includes roughly 150,000 clones, approximately 9.1% detected once. Sequencing was done on a sample of central memory CD4+ T cells from blood. The receptors come from a woman in her thirties with type 1 diabetes. The CDR3 runs from the conserved cysteine through the conserved F or W. D genes are given only for firm matches. Size tells how often a clone was seen (once, few, many) or the class of an expanded clone, and some rows leave it out.

>TRBV5-4|TRBJ1-1|.|.
TGTGCCAGCAGCCAGGACGGGGGAAACACTGAAGCTTTCTTT
CASSQDGGNTEAFF
>TRBV7-2|TRBJ2-2|few|.
TGTGCCAGCAGCCCGAGTCCAAGGGGCACCGGGGAGCTGTTTTTT
CASSPSPRGTGELFF
>TRBV30|TRBJ1-2|.|.
TGTGCCTGGAGTGTACATTCGGGTTTATATGGCTACACCTTC
CAWSVHSGLYGYTF
>TRBV29-1|TRBJ2-7|few|TRBD2
TGCAGCGTTAAACCCCAGCGGGAGCTCAACGAGCAGTACTTC
CSVKPQRELNEQYF
>TRBV28|TRBJ2-1|.|TRBD1
TGTGCCAGCAGTACCCCCGGACAGGCGCAGTTCTTC
CASSTPGQAQFF
>TRBV7-8|TRBJ2-5|.|TRBD2
TGTGCCAGCAGCTTAGATCTTGGGGGGGAAGAGACCCAGTACTTC
CASSLDLGGEETQYF
>TRBV5-6|TRBJ2-1|.|TRBD1
TGTGCCAGCAGCTTTGGACAGGGTGCCTACAATGAGCAGTTCTTC
CASSFGQGAYNEQFF
>TRBV5-4|TRBJ2-3|.|.
TGTGCCAGCAGTTCACATTCGGACTACGGGGGTACGCAGTATTTT
CASSSHSDYGGTQYF
>TRBV18|TRBJ2-5|.|.
TGTGCCAGCTCACCTCAGGAGGTCGGCGAGACCCAGTACTTC
CASSPQEVGETQYF
>TRBV29-1|TRBJ1-2|few|.
TGCAGCGTTGAAAGGGGCGGCTATGGCTACACCTTC
CSVERGGYGYTF
>TRBV29-1|TRBJ2-1|.|.
TGCAGCGCCGTACTAGCGAATGGGGGCGATGAGCAGTTCTTC
CSAVLANGGDEQFF
>TRBV2|TRBJ1-4|few|.
TGTGCCAGTAGTCAAGCCTCAACTAATGAAAAACTGTTTTTT
CASSQASTNEKLFF
>TRBV7-3|TRBJ2-3|few|.
TGTGCCAGCAGCCTCGGGACATCGCCAGATACGCAGTATTTT
CASSLGTSPDTQYF
>TRBV29-1|TRBJ2-2|few|TRBD1
TGCAGCGTCGACAGACAGGGATGGCCCGGGGAGCTGTTTTTT
CSVDRQGWPGELFF
>TRBV4-2|TRBJ2-5|few|TRBD2
TGTGCCAGCACCCCGGGGGGTAGCGGGAGCTTTGGGGAGACCCAGTACTTC
CASTPGGSGSFGETQYF
>TRBV10-3|TRBJ2-7|.|.
TGTGCCATCAGTTCAACAGATTCCTACGAGCAGTACTTC
CAISSTDSYEQYF
>TRBV5-1|TRBJ2-5|few|TRBD1
TGCGCCAGCAGCTTGGTGACAGGGAAAGGGGAGACCCAGTACTTC
CASSLVTGKGETQYF
>TRBV2|TRBJ2-3|few|.
TGTGCCATAACCGGGACAAACACAGATACGCAGTATTTT
CAITGTNTDTQYF
>TRBV5-1|TRBJ1-4|.|.
TGCGCCAGCAGCCAAGGGGATGCTAATGAAAAACTGTTTTTT
CASSQGDANEKLFF
>TRBV5-1|TRBJ2-1|.|TRBD2
TGCGCCAGCAGCATTAGCGGGAGGCCGAGCTCCTACAATGAGCAGTTCTTC
CASSISGRPSSYNEQFF
>TRBV7-9|TRBJ1-1|.|TRBD1
TGTGCCAGCACCGGACAGGGCGCTGAAGCTTTCTTT
CASTGQGAEAFF
>TRBV7-3|TRBJ2-5|once|.
TGTGCCAGCAGACCCGGGACAAGGGGTTTTCAGACCCAGTACTTC
CASRPGTRGFQTQYF
>TRBV5-1|TRBJ2-7|few|TRBD2
TGCGCCAGCGTCAGCGGGGACTTTCCCTACGAGCAGTACTTC
CASVSGDFPYEQYF
>TRBV27|TRBJ2-1|few|.
TGTGCCAGCAGTTTCACCCTGGGGGGGCTTGGTGAGCAGTTCTTC
CASSFTLGGLGEQFF
>TRBV9|TRBJ1-2|.|.
TGTGCCAGCAGCGGACAACAGAGCACCTATGGCTACACCTTC
CASSGQQSTYGYTF
>TRBV2|TRBJ1-5|.|.
TGTGCCAGCAGTATCGGGTATAGCAATCAGCCCCAGCATTTT
CASSIGYSNQPQHF
>TRBV30|TRBJ1-1|.|.
TGTGCCTGGGATGCCCAGGGGAACACTGAAGCTTTCTTT
CAWDAQGNTEAFF
>TRBV6-1|TRBJ2-7|few|TRBD1
TGTGCCAGCACCCTCGGGACAGGGAGAGAGCAGTACTTC
CASTLGTGREQYF
>TRBV19|TRBJ1-2|.|.
TGTGCCAGTAGTTCGGTCAGCGCGGGGGTAGAAGGCTACACCTTC
CASSSVSAGVEGYTF
>TRBV28|TRBJ1-5|few|.
TGTGCCATCACGACAGGATCGCAGCCCCAGCATTTT
CAITTGSQPQHF
>TRBV4-1|TRBJ2-6|few|.
TGCGCCAGCAGCCAAGATTTGGCAGGGGTCGCTTCCGGGGCCAACGTCCTGACTTTC
CASSQDLAGVASGANVLTF
>TRBV9|TRBJ2-1|.|TRBD2
TGTGCCAGCAGCCGCCCTCTAGCGGGAGGAAACAATGAGCAGTTCTTC
CASSRPLAGGNNEQFF
>TRBV5-4|TRBJ2-1|.|TRBD2
TGTGCCAGCAGCTCGACCGGACTAGCGGGATTTAATGAGCAGTTCTTC
CASSSTGLAGFNEQFF
>TRBV6-6|TRBJ1-1|few|TRBD1
TGTGCCACCGACAGGGGGCGAAACACTGAAGCTTTCTTT
CATDRGRNTEAFF
>TRBV4-1|TRBJ2-4|.|TRBD1
TGCGCCAGCAGGAGGGGACAGGGAGACCAAATAGCCAAAAACATTCAGTACTTC
CASRRGQGDQIAKNIQYF
>TRBV5-1|TRBJ1-2|.|TRBD1
TGCGCCAGCAGCTTTTCAGGGGGCGCGCACTATGGCTACACCTTC
CASSFSGGAHYGYTF
>TRBV5-8|TRBJ2-1|.|TRBD2
TGTGCCAGCAGCAGGATAGCGGGAGCGGTCACTGAGCAGTTCTTC
CASSRIAGAVTEQFF
>TRBV7-7|TRBJ2-7|few|TRBD1
TGTGCTAGCAGCACGGGACAGGGGGCTGGCGAGCAGTACTTC
CASSTGQGAGEQYF
>TRBV6-5|TRBJ2-7|.|.
TGTGCCAGCAGTTATGGGCAGGGCCTGTCCCACGAGCAGTACTTC
CASSYGQGLSHEQYF
>TRBV14|TRBJ2-2|.|TRBD2
TGTGCCAGCAGCTACGGACTAGCGGGAGTTTCTGGGGAGCTGTTTTTT
CASSYGLAGVSGELFF
>TRBV28|TRBJ1-2|few|.
TGTGCCAGCAGGAGACAAGGGGACTATGGCTACACCTTC
CASRRQGDYGYTF
>TRBV23-1|TRBJ1-2|few|.
TGCGCCAGCAGTCCTCCTAGGACAGCTAACTATGGCTACACCTTC
CASSPPRTANYGYTF
>TRBV18|TRBJ1-3|few|.
TGTGCCAGCTCCCTTGAACTGCACTCTGGAAACACCATATATTTT
CASSLELHSGNTIYF
>TRBV7-3|TRBJ2-3|.|TRBD1
TGTGCTAGCAGCCAAGGACAGGGGACAGATACGCAGTATTTT
CASSQGQGTDTQYF
>TRBV7-2|TRBJ2-7|.|.
TGTGCCAGCAGCCGAACTGCCACGTACGAGCAGTACTTC
CASSRTATYEQYF
>TRBV6-1|TRBJ2-7|few|.
TGTGCCAGCCAAGCCACCTACGAGCAGTACTTC
CASQATYEQYF
>TRBV5-4|TRBJ2-5|.|TRBD1
TGTGCCAGCAGCGGACAGGGCCCAGAGACCCAGTACTTC
CASSGQGPETQYF